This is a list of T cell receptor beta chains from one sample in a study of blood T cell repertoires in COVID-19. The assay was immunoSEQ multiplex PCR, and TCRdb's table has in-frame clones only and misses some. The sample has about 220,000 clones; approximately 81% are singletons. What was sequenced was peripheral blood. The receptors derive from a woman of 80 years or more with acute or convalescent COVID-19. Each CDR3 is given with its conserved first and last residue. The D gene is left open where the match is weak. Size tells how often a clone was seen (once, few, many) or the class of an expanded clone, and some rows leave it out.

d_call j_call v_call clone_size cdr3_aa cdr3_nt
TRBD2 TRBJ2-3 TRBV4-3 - CASSLSSAGGPGDTQYF TGCGCCAGCAGCCTATCCTCGGCGGGGGGGCCGGGGGATACGCAGTATTTT
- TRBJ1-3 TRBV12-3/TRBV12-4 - CASRRTGNTIYF TGTGCCAGCAGGAGAACTGGAAACACCATATATTTT
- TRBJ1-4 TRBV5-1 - CASSSYNAGEFGEKLFF TGCGCCAGCAGCTCTTATAATGCCGGGGAGTTCGGTGAAAAACTGTTTTTT
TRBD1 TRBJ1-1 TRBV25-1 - CASTQGEWNTEAFF TGTGCCAGCACCCAGGGGGAATGGAACACTGAAGCTTTCTTT
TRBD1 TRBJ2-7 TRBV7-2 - CASSLDPGGYEQYF TGTGCCAGCAGCTTAGATCCAGGGGGCTACGAGCAGTACTTC
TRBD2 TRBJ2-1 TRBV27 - CASSTSTSGGTNYNEQFF TGTGCCAGCAGTACATCAACTAGCGGGGGAACCAACTACAATGAGCAGTTCTTC
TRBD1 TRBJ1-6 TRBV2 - CASRRDRDTSPLHF TGTGCCAGCAGGAGGGACAGGGACACTTCACCCCTCCACTTT
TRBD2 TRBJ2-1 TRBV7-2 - CASSLTSGVVGEQFF TGTGCCAGCAGCCTGACTAGCGGGGTTGTAGGTGAGCAGTTCTTC
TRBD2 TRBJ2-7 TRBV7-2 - CASNQLASSYEQYF TGTGCCAGCAACCAACTAGCGTCCTCCTACGAGCAGTACTTC
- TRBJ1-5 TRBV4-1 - CASSQDDSRYSNQPQHF TGCGCCAGCAGCCAAGATGACTCCCGATATAGCAATCAGCCCCAGCATTTT
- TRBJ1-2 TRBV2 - CASRSGGPGGYTF TGTGCCAGCAGGTCGGGGGGCCCGGGGGGCTACACCTTC
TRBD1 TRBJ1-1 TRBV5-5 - CASSLGDSLMNTEAFF TGTGCCAGCAGCTTGGGGGACAGCTTAATGAACACTGAAGCTTTCTTT
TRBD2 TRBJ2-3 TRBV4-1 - CASSLGTSGGLDTQYF TGCGCCAGCAGCCTGGGGACTAGCGGGGGCCTAGATACGCAGTATTTT
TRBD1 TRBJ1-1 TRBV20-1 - CSARQGTEAFF TGCAGTGCGAGACAGGGCACTGAAGCTTTCTTT
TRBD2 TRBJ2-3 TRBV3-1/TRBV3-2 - CASSPSSSGGVTDTQYF TGTGCCAGCAGTCCAAGTTCTAGCGGGGGAGTCACAGATACGCAGTATTTT
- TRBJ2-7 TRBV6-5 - CASSRTLGIGYEQYF TGTGCCAGCAGTCGTACACTAGGGATAGGCTACGAGCAGTACTTC
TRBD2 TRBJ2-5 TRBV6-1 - CASSELAGALGETQYF TGTGCCAGCAGTGAACTAGCGGGGGCGCTTGGGGAGACCCAGTACTTC
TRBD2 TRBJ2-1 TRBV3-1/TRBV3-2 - CASSQDASGGYNEQFF TGTGCCAGCAGCCAAGATGCTAGCGGGGGCTACAATGAGCAGTTCTTC
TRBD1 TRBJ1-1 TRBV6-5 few CASSRTGEYTEAFF TGTGCCAGCAGCAGGACAGGGGAGTACACTGAAGCTTTCTTT
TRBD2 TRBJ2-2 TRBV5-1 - CASSAGLMNTGELFF TGCGCCAGCAGCGCGGGACTAATGAACACCGGGGAGCTGTTTTTT
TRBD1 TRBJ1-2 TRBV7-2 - CASSYGQGYGYTF TGTGCCAGCAGCTATGGACAGGGCTATGGCTACACCTTC
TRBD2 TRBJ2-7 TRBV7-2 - CASSHRGLAGGLGYEQYF TGTGCCAGCAGCCACCGGGGCCTAGCGGGGGGGCTCGGTTACGAGCAGTACTTC
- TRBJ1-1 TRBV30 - CAWSDREAPFF TGTGCCTGGAGTGACCGGGAAGCACCTTTCTTT
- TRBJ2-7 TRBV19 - CASSAASPYEQYF TGTGCCAGTAGTGCGGCCAGTCCCTACGAGCAGTACTTC
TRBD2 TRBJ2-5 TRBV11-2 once CASSSAGGPVETQYF TGTGCCAGCAGCTCAGCGGGGGGGCCGGTGGAGACCCAGTACTTC
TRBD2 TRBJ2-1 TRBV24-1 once CATSPGLAGGREQFF TGTGCCACCAGTCCTGGACTAGCGGGGGGGCGTGAGCAGTTCTTC
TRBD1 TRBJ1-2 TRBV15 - CATSRDRVGSYGYTF TGTGCCACCAGCAGGGACAGGGTTGGCTCCTATGGCTACACCTTC
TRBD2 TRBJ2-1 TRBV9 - CASSLGSSGVGYNEQFF TGTGCCAGCAGCTTAGGAAGTAGCGGGGTAGGCTACAATGAGCAGTTCTTC
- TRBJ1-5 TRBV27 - CASSPNRQEILNQPQHF TGTGCCAGCAGTCCGAATCGACAGGAGATTTTAAATCAGCCCCAGCATTTT
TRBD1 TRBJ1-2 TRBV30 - CAWSNPGQLNYGYTF TGTGCCTGGAGTAACCCGGGACAGCTAAACTATGGCTACACCTTC
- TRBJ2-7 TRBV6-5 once CASSYWDKTYEQYF TGTGCCAGCAGTTACTGGGACAAAACCTACGAGCAGTACTTC
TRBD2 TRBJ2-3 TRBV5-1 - CASSLDPTIIAGGSTDTQYF TGCGCCAGCAGCTTGGACCCGACAATTATAGCGGGGGGGAGCACAGATACGCAGTATTTT
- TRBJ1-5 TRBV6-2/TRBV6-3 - CASSSRDQPQHF TGTGCCAGCAGTAGCAGGGATCAGCCCCAGCATTTT
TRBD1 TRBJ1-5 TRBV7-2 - CASSLQGAGQQPQHF TGTGCCAGCAGCCTACAGGGGGCGGGTCAGCAGCCCCAGCATTTT
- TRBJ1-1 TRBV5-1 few CASSSAAGNTEAFF TGCGCCAGCAGCTCGGCTGCGGGGAACACTGAAGCTTTCTTT
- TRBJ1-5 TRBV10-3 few CAISDPYRASNQPQHF TGTGCCATCAGTGACCCCTACAGGGCTAGCAATCAGCCCCAGCATTTT
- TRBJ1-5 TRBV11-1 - CASSLPHRDNQPQHF TGTGCCAGCAGCTTACCCCACAGGGACAATCAGCCCCAGCATTTT
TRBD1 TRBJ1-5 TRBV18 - CASSPPSSRGSQPQHF TGTGCCAGCTCACCCCCATCGTCCAGGGGGTCTCAGCCCCAGCATTTT
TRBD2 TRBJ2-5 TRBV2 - CASSVSAGGETQYF TGTGCCAGCAGCGTCAGTGCGGGAGGGGAGACCCAGTACTTC
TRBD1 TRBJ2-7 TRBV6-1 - CASSENRGYEQYF TGTGCCAGCAGTGAGAACAGGGGATACGAGCAGTACTTC
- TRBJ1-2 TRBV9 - CASNPDSLNYGYTF TGTGCCAGCAACCCGGACAGCCTTAACTATGGCTACACCTTC
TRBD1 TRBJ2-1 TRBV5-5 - CASTLTGQGGPGQFF TGTGCCAGCACCCTGACGGGACAGGGTGGACCCGGGCAGTTCTTC
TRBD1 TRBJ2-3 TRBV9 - CASSVETGGGTDTQYF TGTGCCAGCAGCGTGGAGACAGGGGGGGGCACAGATACGCAGTATTTT
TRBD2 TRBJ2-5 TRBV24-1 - CATSDTPGGVDETQYF TGTGCCACCAGTGACACCCCGGGGGGGGTGGACGAGACCCAGTACTTC
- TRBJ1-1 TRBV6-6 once CASSYRTELGEAFF TGTGCCAGCAGTTATCGCACTGAACTTGGTGAAGCTTTCTTT
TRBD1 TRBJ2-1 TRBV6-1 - CASSDARDRGFF TGTGCCAGCAGTGATGCCCGGGACAGGGGGTTCTTC
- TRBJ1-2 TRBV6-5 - CASRVTGYGYTF TGTGCCAGCAGGGTTACAGGATATGGCTACACCTTC
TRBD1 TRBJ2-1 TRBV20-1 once CSASHYTGGHMFSYNEQFF TGCAGTGCTAGTCATTACACAGGGGGCCACATGTTCTCCTACAATGAGCAGTTCTTC
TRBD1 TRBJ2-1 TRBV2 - CASRDRINEQFF TGTGCCAGCCGGGACAGAATCAATGAGCAGTTCTTC
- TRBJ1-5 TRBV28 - CASSTQGVQPQHF TGTGCCAGCAGTACACAGGGTGTTCAGCCCCAGCATTTT
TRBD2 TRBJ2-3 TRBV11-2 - CASTPYPTSGGTFTDTQYF TGTGCCAGCACTCCGTACCCCACTAGCGGGGGGACCTTCACAGATACGCAGTATTTT
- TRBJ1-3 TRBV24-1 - CATSDFIPQGGTGNTIYF TGTGCCACCAGTGATTTCATCCCCCAGGGAGGGACTGGAAACACCATATATTTT
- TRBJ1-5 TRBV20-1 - CSAGGAQPQHF TGCAGTGCAGGTGGGGCTCAGCCCCAGCATTTT
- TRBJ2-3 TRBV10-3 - CAIMGSTDTQYF TGTGCCATCATGGGGAGTACAGATACGCAGTATTTT
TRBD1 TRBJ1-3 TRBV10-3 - CAIGTVSGNTIYF TGTGCCATCGGGACAGTCTCTGGAAACACCATATATTTT